The rows below give T cell receptor beta chains drawn from one sample of a study of T cell repertoires in cytomegalovirus infection. Via MiXCR, TCRdb re-called the reads, giving one row per CDR3 protein. The sample lists under 850,000 distinct CDR3 sequences, roughly 33% seen once, with around a sixth in the top ten. Antigens for these TCRs are unknown. Sample: cultured PBMCs, taken from culture after CMV antigen stimulation. These receptors were taken from a human donor in good health (CMV status not recorded). Some clones in this sample may be carry-over from other donors' samples. Each CDR3 is given with its conserved first and last residue. A D gene is named only where the DNA matches it firmly. Clone size is stated in some rows and not others, as once, few, many or a class when expanded.

v_call,d_call,j_call,clone_size,cdr3_aa,cdr3_nt
TRBV6-6,TRBD1,TRBJ2-1,NA,CASGFASDRGSYNEQFF,TGTGCCAGCGGTTTTGCCTCGGACAGGGGCTCCTACAATGAGCAGTTCTTC
TRBV7-6,TRBD2,TRBJ2-2,NA,CASRASGETGELFF,TGTGCCAGCAGAGCTAGCGGGGAAACCGGGGAGCTGTTTTTT
TRBV12-3/TRBV12-4,NA,TRBJ1-1,few,CASRPWENTEAFF,TGTGCCAGCAGGCCCTGGGAGAACACTGAAGCTTTCTTT
TRBV15,TRBD2,TRBJ2-1,few,CATNPPASGSSSYNEQFF,TGTGCCACCAACCCGCCGGCTAGCGGGTCTAGCTCCTACAATGAGCAGTTCTTC
TRBV6-6,NA,TRBJ1-3,few,CASGLAQGNTIYF,TGTGCCAGCGGATTGGCCCAAGGAAACACCATATATTTT
TRBV5-1,NA,TRBJ1-6,NA,CASSRGADNSPLHF,TGCGCCAGCAGCCGGGGGGCGGATAATTCACCCCTCCACTTT
TRBV2,TRBD1,TRBJ1-1,few,CASRTGGNMNTEAFF,TGTGCCAGCAGAACAGGGGGAAACATGAACACTGAAGCTTTCTTT
TRBV11-2,TRBD1,TRBJ1-1,NA,CASSSSPGQLTEAFF,TGTGCCAGCAGCTCGAGCCCGGGACAGCTTACTGAAGCTTTCTTT
TRBV7-8,NA,TRBJ2-7,NA,CASSPPRGGRYEQYF,TGTGCCAGCAGCCCCCCCAGGGGGGGAAGGTACGAGCAGTACTTC
TRBV10-3,NA,TRBJ2-2,NA,CAISAVTGELFF,TGTGCCATCAGTGCCGTTACCGGGGAGCTGTTTTTT
TRBV7-2,NA,TRBJ1-1,many,CASSLTVMNTEAFF,TGTGCCAGCAGCCTGACAGTCATGAACACTGAAGCTTTCTTT
TRBV4-1,NA,TRBJ2-3,NA,CASSREGREITDTQYF,TGCGCCAGCAGCCGGGAAGGAAGGGAGATCACAGATACGCAGTATTTT
TRBV7-2,NA,TRBJ2-7,many,CASSQGLLYEQYF,TGTGCCAGCAGCCAGGGACTCCTTTACGAGCAGTACTTC
TRBV6-5,NA,TRBJ1-1,NA,CASSSTQGRTEAFF,TGTGCCAGCAGTTCGACTCAGGGTCGCACTGAAGCTTTCTTT
TRBV12-3/TRBV12-4,TRBD1,TRBJ2-1,few,CASGVRDRRLNEQFF,TGTGCCAGCGGGGTCCGGGACAGACGGTTGAATGAGCAGTTCTTC
TRBV29-1,TRBD2,TRBJ2-7,NA,CSVEGGGEYEQYF,TGCAGCGTTGAGGGCGGGGGGGAATACGAGCAGTACTTC
TRBV6-6,TRBD2,TRBJ2-5,NA,CASSYDWTSGLETQYF,TGTGCCAGCAGTTACGATTGGACTAGCGGATTAGAGACCCAGTACTTC
TRBV19,TRBD2,TRBJ2-7,NA,CASSMVSSGLYEQYF,TGTGCCAGTAGTATGGTGTCTAGCGGGCTCTACGAGCAGTACTTC
TRBV12-3/TRBV12-4,TRBD1,TRBJ2-1,NA,CASSYRGRMNEQFF,TGTGCCAGCAGTTACAGGGGGCGGATGAATGAGCAGTTCTTC
TRBV7-2,NA,TRBJ1-1,few,CASSLIGGGNTEAFF,TGTGCCAGCAGCTTAATCGGTGGTGGCAACACTGAAGCTTTCTTT
TRBV11-2,TRBD2,TRBJ2-3,few,CASSLLDTSGFSTDTQYF,TGTGCCAGCAGCTTACTTGATACTAGCGGATTTAGCACAGATACGCAGTATTTT
TRBV7-9,TRBD2,TRBJ2-1,many,CASSPLTTSGNYNEQFF,TGTGCCAGCAGCCCACTGACCACTAGCGGGAACTACAATGAGCAGTTCTTC
TRBV19,NA,TRBJ1-1,NA,CASIPPGAQGTEAFF,TGTGCCAGTATCCCCCCGGGGGCGCAGGGCACTGAAGCTTTCTTT
TRBV7-2,NA,TRBJ1-2,NA,CASSLFLYGYTF,TGTGCCAGCAGCTTATTCCTGTATGGCTACACCTTC
TRBV7-8,TRBD1,TRBJ2-1,many,CASRPGTVYNEQFF,TGTGCCAGCAGACCCGGGACAGTCTACAATGAGCAGTTCTTC
TRBV28,TRBD1,TRBJ1-1,NA,CASSMYRGAVTEAFF,TGTGCCAGCAGTATGTACAGGGGCGCGGTCACTGAAGCTTTCTTT
TRBV7-9,NA,TRBJ2-1,NA,CASSLEWQNNEQFF,TGTGCCAGCAGCTTAGAATGGCAGAACAATGAGCAGTTCTTC
TRBV18,TRBD2,TRBJ2-2,NA,CASSPFAGTTNTGELFF,TGTGCCAGCTCACCATTCGCCGGGACTACGAACACCGGGGAGCTGTTTTTT
TRBV20-1,TRBD1,TRBJ2-2,once,CSASRTGANTGELFF,TGCAGTGCTAGTAGGACAGGGGCAAACACCGGGGAGCTGTTTTTT
TRBV5-4,NA,TRBJ1-1,NA,CASSVQGKNTEAFF,TGTGCCAGCAGCGTCCAGGGGAAGAACACTGAAGCTTTCTTT
TRBV12-3/TRBV12-4,NA,TRBJ1-1,few,CASRKSGLVVNTEAFF,TGTGCCAGCAGAAAATCAGGGTTAGTAGTGAACACTGAAGCTTTCTTT
TRBV20-1,TRBD1,TRBJ1-4,few,CSASRDRSNEKLFF,TGCAGTGCTTCTAGGGACAGGTCTAATGAAAAACTGTTTTTT
TRBV7-2,NA,TRBJ2-1,many,CASSLGSYNEQFF,TGTGCCAGCAGCTTAGGCTCTTACAATGAGCAGTTCTTC
TRBV6-5,NA,TRBJ2-1,NA,CASSYGQARNEQFF,TGTGCCAGCAGTTACGGTCAAGCGCGGAATGAGCAGTTCTTC
TRBV4-1,NA,TRBJ2-4,few,CASSRNPPGTVDIAKNIQYF,TGCGCCAGCAGCCGCAACCCTCCAGGGACGGTCGATATAGCCAAAAACATTCAGTACTTC
TRBV6-1,NA,TRBJ1-2,few,CASTRERAGNYGYTF,TGTGCCAGCACCCGTGAGAGGGCTGGCAACTATGGCTACACCTTC
TRBV5-1,NA,TRBJ2-1,NA,CASSLEAISSYNEQFF,TGCGCCAGCAGCTTGGAAGCGATCAGCTCCTACAATGAGCAGTTCTTC
TRBV4-1,NA,TRBJ1-6,NA,CASSQVAGIGSPLHF,TGCGCCAGCAGCCAAGTAGCAGGGATAGGATCACCCCTCCACTTT
TRBV7-2,TRBD2,TRBJ2-7,many,CASSLEVSSGGRAYEQYF,TGTGCCAGCAGCTTAGAAGTCAGTAGCGGGGGAAGGGCATACGAGCAGTACTTC
TRBV7-9,TRBD1,TRBJ1-3,few,CASSFIMTGYGNTIYF,TGTGCCAGCAGTTTCATCATGACAGGGTATGGAAACACCATATATTTT
TRBV5-1,NA,TRBJ2-1,NA,CASSLQDPRNEQFF,TGCGCCAGCAGCTTACAGGACCCCCGCAATGAGCAGTTCTTC
TRBV5-3,NA,TRBJ2-1,NA,CASSPWDGEQFF,TGTGCCAGCAGCCCTTGGGACGGAGAGCAGTTCTTC
TRBV3-1,TRBD1,TRBJ1-1,NA,CASSQETGRNTEAFF,TGTGCCAGCAGCCAAGAGACAGGGAGAAACACTGAAGCTTTCTTT
TRBV19,NA,TRBJ2-1,NA,CASSIAAGTLSRYNEQFF,TGTGCCAGTAGTATAGCGGCCGGGACTCTGAGCCGATACAATGAGCAGTTCTTC
TRBV10-3,NA,TRBJ2-7,NA,CAISDPQGYEQYF,TGTGCCATCAGTGACCCCCAAGGATACGAGCAGTACTTC
TRBV19,TRBD1,TRBJ2-2,NA,CASSIPRDRVAGELFF,TGTGCCAGTAGTATCCCCCGGGACAGGGTGGCCGGGGAGCTGTTTTTT
TRBV11-2,NA,TRBJ2-2,NA,CASSLDTRTTGELFF,TGTGCCAGCAGCTTAGATACCAGAACCACCGGGGAGCTGTTTTTT
TRBV4-1,NA,TRBJ2-1,NA,CASSLLRPHNEQFF,TGCGCCAGCAGCCTCCTCAGACCGCACAATGAGCAGTTCTTC
TRBV6-6,TRBD1,TRBJ1-2,NA,CASILGQGASGYTF,TGTGCCAGCATCCTCGGGCAGGGGGCGAGTGGCTACACCTTC
TRBV3-1,NA,TRBJ2-5,few,CASSPRTIQETQYF,TGTGCCAGCAGCCCTCGGACCATTCAAGAGACCCAGTACTTC